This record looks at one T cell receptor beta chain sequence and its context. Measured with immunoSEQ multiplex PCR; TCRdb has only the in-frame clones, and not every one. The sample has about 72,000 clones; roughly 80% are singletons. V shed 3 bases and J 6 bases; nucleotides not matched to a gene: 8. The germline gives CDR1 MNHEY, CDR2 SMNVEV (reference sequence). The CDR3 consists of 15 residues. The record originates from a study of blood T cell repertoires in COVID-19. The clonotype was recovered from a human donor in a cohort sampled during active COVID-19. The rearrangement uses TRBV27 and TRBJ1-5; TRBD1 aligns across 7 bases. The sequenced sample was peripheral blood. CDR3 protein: CASSLYRGGGQPQHF. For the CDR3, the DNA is TGTGCCAGCAGTTTGTACAGGGGTGGTGGTCAGCCCCAGCATTTT.